Shown below are 2 T cell receptor beta chains from a single sample sequenced in a study of monozygotic twins with inflammatory bowel disease. From its re-call of the 5' RACE reads, TCRdb lists each CDR3 protein once, without DNA. The ten top clones account for just over 2.5%, within a sample of over 350,000 distinct CDR3 sequences. Material for sequencing was blood. The receptors come from a human donor with ulcerative colitis or Crohn's disease, or a healthy co-twin of an affected twin (not recorded which).

The gene calls are TRBV7-2 and TRBJ2-7; TCRdb lists TRBD2, though no DNA is available to test this call. The CDR3 extends over 14 amino acids. CDR1 and CDR2 from the germline V gene are SGHTA and FQGNSA. CDR3 residues: CASSPTSGVGVQYF.

The V and J genes are TRBV15 and TRBJ1-1; the TCRdb call, TRBD1, lacks DNA for checking. Germline CDR1 LNHNV, CDR2 YYDKDF (reference sequence). The CDR3 extends over 18 amino acids. The CDR3 region is CATGRVGKSGTLGAEAFF.